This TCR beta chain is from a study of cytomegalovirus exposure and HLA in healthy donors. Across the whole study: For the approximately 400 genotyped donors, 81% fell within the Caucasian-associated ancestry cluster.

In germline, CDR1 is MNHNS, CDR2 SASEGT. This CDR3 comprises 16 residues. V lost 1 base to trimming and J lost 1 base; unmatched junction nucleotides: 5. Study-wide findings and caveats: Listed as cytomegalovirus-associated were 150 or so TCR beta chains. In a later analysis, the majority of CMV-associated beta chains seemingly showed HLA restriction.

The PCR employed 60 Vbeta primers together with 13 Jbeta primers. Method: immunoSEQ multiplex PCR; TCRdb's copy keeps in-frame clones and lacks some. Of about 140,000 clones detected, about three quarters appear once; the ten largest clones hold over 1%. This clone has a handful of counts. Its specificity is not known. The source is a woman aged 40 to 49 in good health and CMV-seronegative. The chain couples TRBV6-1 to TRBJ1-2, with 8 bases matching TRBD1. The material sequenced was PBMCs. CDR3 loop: CASSEGQGIDNYGYTF. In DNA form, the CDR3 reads TGTGCCAGCAGTGAAGGACAGGGGATCGATAACTATGGCTACACCTTC.